The 2 T cell receptor beta chains given below trace back to one sample, sequenced in a study of early T cells in non-severe SARS-CoV-2 infection. MiXCR was run by TCRdb on the 5' RACE reads, yielding one entry per CDR3 protein. The sample holds about 64,000 distinct CDR3 sequences, around 13% seen once. Sequencing was performed on whole blood, taken at baseline. These receptors were taken from an adult who was a healthcare worker with PCR-confirmed SARS-CoV-2 infection or an uninfected control (not recorded which).

This sequence joins TRBV15 and TRBJ2-6, with D uncertain. This CDR3 region has 16 residues. Per the germline V gene, CDR1 is LNHNV and CDR2 is YYDKDF (reference sequence). Trimming took off 0 bases at V and 4 bases at J, with 10 bases between the two ends. The CDR3: CATSRDLGSGANVLTF. CDR3 DNA sequence: TGTGCCACCAGCAGAGATCTGGGGTCAGGGGCCAACGTCCTGACTTTC.

V usage is TRBV5-4 and J usage is TRBJ1-1; D is possibly TRBD1 (5 bases). Trimming took 0 bases from V and 3 from J, leaving 12 bases between them. The CDR3 contains 15 residues. The germline gives CDR1 SGHNT, CDR2 YYREEE (reference sequence). CDR3 protein: CASSLVDRKDTEAFF. CDR3 coding DNA: TGTGCCAGCAGCTTGGTTGACAGAAAGGACACTGAAGCTTTCTTT.